Below, one T cell receptor (beta chain) is given with its context. As yet, its antigen is unknown. This sample is drawn from a study of T cell responses to AZD1222 COVID-19 vaccine. In the study overall: Second-dose intervals near 4 or 12 weeks were combined. Whole-study results and caveats: Sampling that yielded the repertoires occurred only after the peak T cell response. There were mostly white British donors and more females than males, and clonal diversity was possibly underestimated.

Trimming removed 1 base from V and 4 bases from J; junction bases left unmatched: 5. The CDR3 length is 15 residues. CDR1 ENHRY and CDR2 SYGVKD come from the germline V gene. The assay was immunoSEQ multiplex PCR, and TCRdb's table has in-frame clones only and misses some. The sample includes over 95,000 clones, more than 85% seen only once; the top ten take 7.5%. Source: peripheral blood, taken on day 0 of AZD1222 vaccination. The chain couples TRBV10-3 to TRBJ2-7, with TRBD2 matching 9 bases. The receptor's source is an adult in good health. The CDR3 spells CAISEFAGGFYEQYF. The CDR3 DNA reads as TGTGCCATCAGTGAGTTCGCGGGAGGGTTTTACGAGCAGTACTTC.